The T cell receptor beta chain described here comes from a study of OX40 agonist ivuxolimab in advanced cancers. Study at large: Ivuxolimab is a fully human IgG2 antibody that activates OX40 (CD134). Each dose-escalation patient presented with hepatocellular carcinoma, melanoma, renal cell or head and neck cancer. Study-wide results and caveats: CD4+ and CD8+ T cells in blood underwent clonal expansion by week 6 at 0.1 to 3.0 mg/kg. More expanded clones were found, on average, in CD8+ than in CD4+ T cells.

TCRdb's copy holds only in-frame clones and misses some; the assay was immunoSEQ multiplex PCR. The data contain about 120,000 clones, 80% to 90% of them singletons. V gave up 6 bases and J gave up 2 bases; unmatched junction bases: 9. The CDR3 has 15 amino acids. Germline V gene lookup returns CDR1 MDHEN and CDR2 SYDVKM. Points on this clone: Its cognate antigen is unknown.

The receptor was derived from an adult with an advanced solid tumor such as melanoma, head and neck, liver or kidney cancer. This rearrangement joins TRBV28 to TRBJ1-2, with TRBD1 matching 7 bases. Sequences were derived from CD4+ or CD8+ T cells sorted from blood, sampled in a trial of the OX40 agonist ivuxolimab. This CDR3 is CASRFRQGTNYGYTF. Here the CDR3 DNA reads TGTGCCAGCAGGTTCCGACAGGGCACCAACTATGGCTACACCTTC.